This TCR beta chain was identified during a study of a mutant IDH1 vaccine in newly diagnosed glioma. Study observations and caveats: Vaccine-induced responses were seen in less than 95% of patients, spanning several MHC alleles.

As to time point: week 23, last vaccination. Doses comprised 300 ug of mutant IDH1 20-mer peptide each, plus topical imiquimod. Produced via immunoSEQ multiplex PCR; TCRdb's table is partial and in-frame only. The sample holds approximately 35,000 clones, 85% to 90% seen once. The germline V gene encodes CDR1 MNHEY and CDR2 SMNVEV (reference sequence). The length of the CDR3 is 15 residues. V was cut by 2 bases and J by 2 bases, with 11 bases left in between. As concerns this clone: Antigen specificity is unknown.

The source of this sequence is a man aged 40-50 years with glioma. The chain links TRBV27 to TRBJ2-3; D remains unclear. This specimen was PBMCs, taken from a glioma patient whose treatment included an IDH1 peptide vaccine. CDR3 DNA: TGTGCCAGCAGTTTAAAACGACAATTCACAGATACGCAGTATTTT. This encodes CASSLKRQFTDTQYF.